This TCR beta chain was recovered during a study of neoadjuvant anti-PD-1 for oral cavity cancer (dated by TCRdb to the early 2020s). Describing the broader study: Before undergoing curative-intent surgical resection, most patients got three to four biweekly nivolumab doses at 3 mg/kg. For patients who did not progress, a fourth nivolumab dose was given around day 43, followed by definitive surgical resection on days 50-56. Under RECIST 1.1, patients with complete response, partial response or stable disease were classed as responders, and patients with progression were classed as non-responders. The parent correlative cohort had 12 patients and a response rate of roughly 32%. The paper's findings and limits, for the study overall: After neoadjuvant nivolumab, non-responders showed significantly higher T cell clonality (Gini index) in PBMCs than responders did. Higher pretreatment blood Treg/Th17 ratios correlated with higher pretreatment blood TCRbeta clonality and lower post-treatment tumor TCRbeta clonality. Only a few patients per response group were included in the TCR analyses, and the authors called for validation in larger cohorts.

CDR1 and CDR2, looked up from the germline V gene, are SNHLY and FYNNEI. There are 15 amino acids in the CDR3, from cysteine to phenylalanine inclusive. The CDR3 DNA has 45 bases and is translated from base 1. V sheds 2 bases and J sheds 7 bases, leaving 17 bases between their ends. Per the publication, the time point label means: after neoadjuvant nivolumab, at surgical resection. Patients were newly diagnosed with stage II-IVA oral cavity squamous cell carcinoma and had received no prior systemic or radiation treatment. The cohort was made up of patients with locally advanced, HPV-negative oral cavity squamous cell carcinoma. Peripheral blood mononuclear cells were analyzed directly and were not maintained or expanded in culture. The samples were obtained from a longitudinal correlative study of a single-arm phase II trial testing neoadjuvant nivolumab in oral cavity squamous cell carcinoma. Genomic DNA-based TCRbeta sequencing was performed on subject-matched pre- and post-treatment PBMCs and tumors from three responders and three non-responders. Peripheral blood mononuclear cells were collected before nivolumab treatment and were collected again after treatment, at the time of surgery. The Maxwell RSC DNA from Cells kit was used to isolate genomic DNA from PBMCs.

For deep sequencing, PBMC libraries mostly used roughly 0.5 ug of input genomic DNA, with six replicates for each sample. Following the manufacturer's instructions, the team built TCRbeta libraries using the immunoSEQ hsTCRbeta kit. An Illumina NovaSeq 6000 S4 flow cell was used to sequence the final libraries, which had first been combined to 3 nM. Per the original workflow: Raw data preprocessing and quality control were performed with the immunoSEQ Analyzer. The analysis was limited to productive rearrangements, and each clonotype was defined by a unique CDR3 amino acid sequence. Repertoire clonality was estimated as the Gini-Simpson index, computed with the R package tcR. Student's t test was used to compare Gini indices, while Pearson correlation assessed associations with tumor size change. TCRdb limited this immuneACCESS table to in-frame rearrangements with V and J called. A share of clones is missing; checked studies link under half to unresolved V genes, and the rest is unexplained. That table furnishes V, J and clone size, whereas the DNA furnished D and trimming. The sample yields about 32,000 clones; approximately 80% were counted once. Of the sample, about 3.4% is held by the ten largest clones.

Comments on this clone: The specificity of this receptor is unknown. No base qualities exist here, and no much larger clone lies one base off it.

The specimen comprised PBMCs, sampled after nivolumab (anti-PD-1) treatment. This sequence was found in a person between 35 and 79 years old with oral cavity squamous cell carcinoma. The chain couples TRBV2 to TRBJ1-2; the D segment could be TRBD1, given 5 matching bases. This receptor has the CDR3 CASSEYDGRVGGYTF. At the DNA level, the sequence is TGTGCCAGCAGTGAATATGACGGCAGGGTTGGTGGCTACACCTTC.